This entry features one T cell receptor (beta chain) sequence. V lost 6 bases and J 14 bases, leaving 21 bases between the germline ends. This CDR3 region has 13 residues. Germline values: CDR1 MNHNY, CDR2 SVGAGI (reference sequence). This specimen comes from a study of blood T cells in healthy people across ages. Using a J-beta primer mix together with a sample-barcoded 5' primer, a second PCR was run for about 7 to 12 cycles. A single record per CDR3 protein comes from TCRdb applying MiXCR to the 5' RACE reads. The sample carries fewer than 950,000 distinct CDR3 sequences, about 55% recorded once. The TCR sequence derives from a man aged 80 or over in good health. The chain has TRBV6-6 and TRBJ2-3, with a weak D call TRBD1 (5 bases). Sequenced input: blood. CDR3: CASSPTYDRYAYF. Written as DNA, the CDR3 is TGTGCCAGCAGCCCTACCTATGACAGATACGCGTATTTT.